The clone carrying this T cell receptor (beta chain) turned up a few times. These data belong to a study of blood T cell repertoires in COVID-19. The overall study: Samples of COVID-19 (acute and convalescent) were obtained from the United States, Italy and Spain. From T cells, B-cell-depleted T cells, or PBMCs came the material, which was cDNA or gDNA.

In the original analysis: It was from reference gene primer amplification that nucleated cell counts were estimated. The data were produced by immunoSEQ multiplex PCR, yet TCRdb's version contains in-frame clones alone and is incomplete. V and J calls plus clone size are reproduced from that table; the DNA served to infer D and trimming. This sample has some 150,000 clones, with roughly 80% found just once. The CDR3 covers 19 residues. Unmatched junction bases numbered 18, after V lost 1 base and J lost 5 bases. CDR1 is LNHDA, CDR2 SQIVND, per germline (reference sequence). The sequenced sample consisted of peripheral blood. This sequence joins TRBV19 and TRBJ2-3, with TRBD2 matching 7 bases. The sequence derives from a man aged 55-75 years with acute or convalescent COVID-19. The CDR3 spells CASSIAPSMTSWNLDTQYF. The CDR3 DNA reads as TGTGCCAGTAGTATAGCTCCCTCAATGACTAGCTGGAACCTAGATACGCAGTATTTT. Filled out from reference TRBV19 and TRBJ2-3, the complete variable domain reads DGGITQSPKYLFRKEGQNVTLSCEQNLNHDAMYWYRQDPGQGLRLIYYSQIVNDFQKGDIAEGYSVSREKKESFPLTVTSAQKNPTAFYLCASSIAPSMTSWNLDTQYFGPGTRLTVL.